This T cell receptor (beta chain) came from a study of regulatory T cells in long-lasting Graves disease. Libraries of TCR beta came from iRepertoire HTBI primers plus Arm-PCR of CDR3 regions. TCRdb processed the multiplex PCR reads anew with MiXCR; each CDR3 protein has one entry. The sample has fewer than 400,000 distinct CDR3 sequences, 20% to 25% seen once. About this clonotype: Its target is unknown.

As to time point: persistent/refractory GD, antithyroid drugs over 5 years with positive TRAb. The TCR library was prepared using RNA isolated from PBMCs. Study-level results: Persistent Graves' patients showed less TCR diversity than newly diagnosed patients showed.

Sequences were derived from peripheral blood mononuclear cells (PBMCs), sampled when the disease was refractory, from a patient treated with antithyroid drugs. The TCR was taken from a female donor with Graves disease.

The CDR3 protein is CASSRMGDGYEQYF. CDR3 sequence (DNA): TGTGCCAGCAGTCGAATGGGGGATGGGTACGAGCAGTACTTC. V and J are TRBV6-2 or TRBV6-3 and TRBJ2-7; D is possibly TRBD1 or TRBD2 (5 bases each). CDR1 is MNHEY, CDR2 SVGEGT, per germline. This CDR3 is built from 14 residues. Trimming pared 5 bases from V and 4 bases from J, leaving 15 bases between.